These 24 T cell receptor beta chains were all obtained from the same sample, sequenced in a study of immune characterization of retroperitoneal liposarcoma. One entry per CDR3 protein, called by TCRdb with MiXCR from the PCR reads. The data show about 10,000 distinct CDR3 sequences, less than 40% seen once. The sequenced sample consisted of tumor tissue. Source of these receptors: a female donor with retroperitoneal liposarcoma.

To note about this clonotype: One base away lies a much larger clone, so this may be a sequencing read error. The J gene is TRBJ2-1, the V gene TRBV6-1, with D maybe TRBD2 (5 bases). This CDR3 comprises 14 residues. Per germline, CDR1 MNHNS and CDR2 SASEGT. Trimming removed 3 bases at V and 4 bases at J, with 10 bases between. The CDR3 region is CASSETISYNEQFF. CDR3 nucleotides: TGTGCCAGCAGTGAGACTATAAGTTACAATGAGCAGTTCTTC.

The V call is TRBV11-3, the J call TRBJ2-1, with TRBD2 matching 11 bases. Germline CDR1 is SGHNT and CDR2 is YENEEA. This CDR3 spans 15 amino acids. V trimming: 6 bases; J trimming: 13 bases; junction bases outside the gene matches: 14. CDR3 sequence (DNA): TGTGCCAGCAGTTTCCTAGCGGGAGGACAAGAGACCCAGTTCTTC. It is translated as CASSFLAGGQETQFF.

The chain joins TRBV7-2 to TRBJ2-1; D is uncertain. The ends were cut back, 5 bases at V and 8 bases at J, with 13 bases in the middle. CDR1 and CDR2 from the germline V gene are SGHTA and FQGNSA. The CDR3 is 13 amino acids. The CDR3 spells CASSPRASYEQFF. The DNA for the CDR3 is TGTGCCAGCAGCCCCCGGGCTAGTTATGAGCAGTTCTTC.

This clonotype is medium-sized (0.01 to 0.1%) within its sample. The chain couples TRBV7-9 to TRBJ2-1, with TRBD2 identical over 12 bases. The germline CDR1 and CDR2 sequences are SEHNR and FQNEAQ (reference sequence). With 4 bases clipped from V and 13 bases from J, the junction kept 11 bases outside the gene matches. CDR3 size: 15 residues. CDR3 DNA sequence: TGTGCCAGCAGCTACGGACTAGCGGGGCAAGAGACCCAGTTCTTC. As protein: CASSYGLAGQETQFF.

This clonotype was picked up a small number of times. This rearrangement joins TRBV6-4 to TRBJ2-1; TRBD2 matches at 16 bases. Germline V CDR1 and CDR2: MRHNA, SNTAGT. V lost 6 bases, J lost 9 bases, and 8 bases stayed unmatched. There are 16 residues in the CDR3. CDR3 amino acids: CASSRGLAGGPGEQFF. The CDR3 DNA reads as TGTGCCAGCAGCCGGGGACTAGCGGGAGGGCCGGGTGAGCAGTTCTTC.

The chain employs TRBV27 and TRBJ2-1, with TRBD2 as a possible D gene (5 bases). The J call may be wrong; the DNA end is better matched by TRBJ2-7. In germline, CDR1 is MNHEY, CDR2 SMNVEV (reference sequence). This CDR3 contains 15 residues. CDR3 nucleotide sequence: TGTGCCAGCAGTCTCACTCCTGGACTTAACTACGAGCAGTACTTC. Translated: CASSLTPGLNYEQYF.

In this sample, this clonotype turned up a few times. The DNA of the CDR3 is TGTGCCAGCAGTTACCACAGGGGGAGTTCAAAGGGGAATTACAATGAGCAGTTCTTC. It encodes CASSYHRGSSKGNYNEQFF. This sequence joins TRBV6-6 and TRBJ2-1, with 8 bases that match TRBD1. Unmatched junction bases numbered 16, after V lost 2 bases and J lost 4 bases. This CDR3 region has 19 residues. Germline lookup yields CDR1 MNHNY and CDR2 SVGAGI (reference sequence).

In its sample, this clonotype ranks as medium-sized. The V gene is TRBV6-1, the J gene TRBJ2-5; 12 nucleotides line up with TRBD2. Trimming at V came to 5 bases and at J to 1 base, leaving 8 bases not matched to a gene. This CDR3 comprises 17 residues. The germline V gene encodes CDR1 MNHNS and CDR2 SASEGT. The CDR3 spells CASSRRTGLAGQETQYF. DNA for the CDR3: TGTGCCAGCAGTCGACGTACGGGACTAGCGGGCCAAGAGACCCAGTACTTC.

A few counts support this clonotype. J is TRBJ2-5 and V is TRBV7-6; D call uncertain. The V end lost 1 base, the J end lost 0 bases, and 3 bases lay between the germline ends. The CDR3 totals 13 residues. CDR1 is SGHVS, CDR2 FNYEAQ, per germline. CDR3 loop: CASSLGYQETQYF. The CDR3 bases are TGTGCCAGCAGCTTAGGGTACCAAGAGACCCAGTACTTC.

This clonotype was observed at least ten times. The rearrangement uses TRBV6-1 and TRBJ2-5; maybe TRBD2 (6 bases). This CDR3 is 13 amino acids long. Trimming removed 4 bases from V and 7 bases from J, with 13 bases in between. Germline CDR1 MNHNS, CDR2 SASEGT. Here the CDR3 reads CASSALGGVTQYF. The DNA for the CDR3 is TGTGCCAGCAGTGCTCTGGGCGGGGTGACCCAGTACTTC.

The chain has TRBV6-1 and TRBJ1-5, with 8 bases aligning to TRBD1. V was pared by 0 bases and J by 3 bases, with 7 bases of the junction left unmatched. Germline CDR1 MNHNS, CDR2 SASEGT. The CDR3 runs 17 residues. The DNA of the CDR3 is TGTGCCAGCAGTGAAGCGGCAGACAGGGGATACAATCAGCCCCAGCATTTT. Encoded protein: CASSEAADRGYNQPQHF.

The chain has TRBV10-2 and TRBJ2-5, with TRBD1 matching 8 bases. V trimming: 5 bases; J trimming: 4 bases; junction bases outside the gene matches: 3. Germline CDR1 and CDR2: WSHSY and SAAADI. The CDR3 is 13 residues long. The CDR3 here is CASSSGQGETQYF. The CDR3 region has the DNA TGCGCCAGCAGTTCTGGACAGGGAGAGACCCAGTACTTC.

This clonotype ranks as medium-sized (0.01 to 0.1%). The V gene is TRBV6-5, the J gene TRBJ1-1; tentative D call: TRBD1 (6 bases). The germline CDR1 and CDR2 sequences are MNHEY and SVGAGI. The CDR3 extends over 11 amino acids. Trimming pared 8 bases from V and 4 bases from J, leaving 8 bases between. The CDR3 spells CASRGLTEAFF. The CDR3 coding sequence is TGTGCCAGCCGGGGGCTCACTGAAGCTTTCTTT.

V gene TRBV27 combines with J gene TRBJ2-2; D gene uncertain. The CDR3 extends over 12 amino acids. The germline V gene has CDR1 MNHEY and CDR2 SMNVEV (reference sequence). Trimming removed 8 bases from V and 6 bases from J, with 10 bases in between. The CDR3 sequence is CASRRYAGELFF. The DNA for the CDR3 is TGTGCCAGCCGACGCTACGCCGGGGAGCTGTTTTTT.

V gene TRBV9 combines with J gene TRBJ2-1, with TRBD1 matching 12 bases. Per the germline V gene, CDR1 is SGDLS and CDR2 is YYNGEE. The CDR3 covers 15 residues. V shed 4 bases and J 6 bases; nucleotides not matched to a gene: 5. The CDR3 DNA is TGTGCCAGCAGCCCGGGACAGGGGGCGATCAATGAGCAGTTCTTC. Amino acid sequence: CASSPGQGAINEQFF.

V gene TRBV28 combines with J gene TRBJ1-6, with D possibly matching TRBD1 (5 bases). Looked up from germline, CDR1 is MDHEN and CDR2 is SYDVKM. The V gene lost 4 bases and the J gene lost 10 bases, with 17 bases spanning the gap. The CDR3 contains 15 residues. The DNA for the CDR3 is TGTGCCAGCAGTTCGGTTACAGGCCCCGCCTCACCCCTCCACTTT. Its translation is CASSSVTGPASPLHF.

Relative to its sample, this clonotype is medium-sized. The chain is built from TRBV6-1 and TRBJ2-1; the D call may be TRBD1 or TRBD2 (6 bases each). Gene TRBJ2-7 matches the end of the DNA better, so the J call may be wrong. The germline CDR1 and CDR2 sequences are MNHNS and SASEGT. CDR3 length: 15 amino acids. CDR3 in amino acids: CASSGQGSGEDEQYF. CDR3 in DNA: TGTGCCAGCTCGGGGCAAGGGTCAGGGGAGGACGAGCAGTACTTC.

Only a few counts were recorded for this clonotype. The chain recombines TRBV7-2 with TRBJ2-4; TRBD2 aligns across 11 bases. The J call may be incorrect, as the DNA end agrees better with TRBJ2-7. The germline gives CDR1 SGHTA, CDR2 FQGNSA. The CDR3 runs to 15 residues. In DNA form, the CDR3 reads TGTGCCAGCAGTTCTCCGGGACTAGCGGTATACGAGCAGTACTTC. This encodes CASSSPGLAVYEQYF.

The chain combines TRBV6-1 with TRBJ2-5, with 7 positions matching TRBD2. Looked up from germline, CDR1 is MNHNS and CDR2 is SASEGT. The CDR3 length is 14 residues. The ends lost 7 bases at V and 11 bases at J; junction bases unmatched: 16. The CDR3 DNA sequence: TGTGCCAGCATTCCGGGGGGTGCGGTCAATGAGCAGTACTTC. This translates into CASIPGGAVNEQYF.

The chain links TRBV7-2 to TRBJ2-5; D is unresolved. The end of the DNA is better explained by TRBJ2-1, so the J call may be wrong. The CDR3 spans 13 residues. CDR1 SGHTA and CDR2 FQGNSA come from the germline V gene. The CDR3 region has the DNA TGTGCCAGCAGCTTCGAAGTACAAGAGACCCAGTTCTTC. It translates to CASSFEVQETQFF.

The chain has TRBV7-6 and TRBJ1-1; D might be TRBD1 (5 bases). This CDR3 contains 14 residues. V was clipped by 6 bases and J by 5 bases, with 16 bases between them. The germline V gene encodes CDR1 SGHVS and CDR2 FNYEAQ. The CDR3 region is CASREGGEGTEAFF. Here the CDR3 DNA reads TGTGCCAGCAGAGAGGGAGGGGAGGGGACTGAAGCTTTCTTT.

CDR3 nucleotide sequence: TGTGCCACCCGCCAGGGGGAGGAGGAGACCCAGTTCTTC. Amino acids: CATRQGEEETQFF. The chain is built from TRBV12-3 or TRBV12-4 and TRBJ2-1; D might be TRBD1 (7 bases). V was trimmed by 10 bases and J by 13 bases, leaving 23 bases between them. The CDR3 is made up of 13 amino acids.

This clonotype has only a few counts. The V and J genes are TRBV6-1 and TRBJ2-6; 8 positions agree with TRBD2. This CDR3 contains 15 residues. V gave up 6 bases and J gave up 4 bases; unmatched junction bases: 5. Germline V CDR1 and CDR2: MNHNS, SASEGT. The DNA for the CDR3 is TGTGCCAGCAGGCTCGGGGGGGGGGGGGCCAACGTCCTGACTTTC. Its translation: CASRLGGGGANVLTF.

This clonotype is categorized as medium-sized. J is TRBJ2-3 and V is TRBV27; 7 bases are shared with TRBD2. Trimming at V came to 5 bases and at J to 3 bases, leaving 14 bases not matched to a gene. The length of the CDR3 is 17 residues. Germline values: CDR1 MNHEY, CDR2 SMNVEV (reference sequence). CDR3 nucleotide sequence: TGTGCCAGCAGTCCTGGCCGACTAGCTTCTGGGACAGATACGCAGTATTTT. This gives the protein CASSPGRLASGTDTQYF.